The next 14 T cell receptor beta chains were all read from a single sample in a study of CD8 T cells in ankylosing spondylitis. Study outcomes and limitations: Blood of patients with ankylosing spondylitis appeared to be characterized by a TCR beta motif of several highly homologous variants.

These receptors' targets are unknown. A single record per CDR3 protein comes from TCRdb applying MiXCR to the 5' RACE reads. The table lists approximately 540,000 distinct CDR3 sequences, 12% of them singletons. The sample taken for sequencing was blood, either unsorted or a sorted T cell fraction (not recorded which). The receptors stem from a male donor with ankylosing spondylitis.

The chain uses TRBV20-1 and TRBJ2-7; no definite D call. The CDR3 is 13 amino acids. Germline V gene sequence: CDR1 DFQATT, CDR2 SNEGSKA (reference sequence). V shed 6 bases and J shed 2 bases, with 14 bases lying between them. CDR3 DNA sequence: TGCAGTGCAAATACTCGGCCCCCCTACGAGCAGTACTTC. Translation gives CSANTRPPYEQYF.

A few counts support this clonotype. The chain uses TRBV7-9 and TRBJ1-4; D gene uncertain. V lost 0 bases and J lost 8, with 19 bases in between. The CDR3 is 17 amino acids. Germline-derived CDR1 and CDR2 are SEHNR and FQNEAQ (reference sequence). CDR3 residues: CASSLAGGGQVFEKLFF. CDR3 DNA: TGTGCCAGCAGCTTAGCGGGAGGAGGGCAGGTCTTCGAAAAACTGTTTTTT.

This clonotype was seen a handful of times. The CDR3 reads CASSLGQGKAEAFF. The CDR3 bases are TGCGCCAGCAGCCTAGGACAGGGTAAAGCTGAAGCTTTCTTT. This sequence joins TRBV5-1 and TRBJ1-1; 8 positions agree with TRBD1. Germline V gene lookup returns CDR1 SGHRS and CDR2 YFSETQ. Unmatched junction bases numbered 8, after V lost 4 bases and J lost 6 bases. There are 14 residues in the CDR3.

This clonotype was counted at least ten times. The chain carries TRBV14 and TRBJ2-1; D perhaps matches TRBD1 (5 bases). Germline CDR1 reads SGHDN; CDR2 reads FVKESK. With 1 base removed from V and 7 bases from J, the gap between germline ends came to 11 bases. This CDR3 comprises 14 residues. The CDR3 reads CASSQVAGWNEQFF. The DNA of the CDR3 is TGTGCCAGCAGCCAAGTGGCAGGGTGGAATGAGCAGTTCTTC. The whole variable domain, filled in from reference TRBV14 and TRBJ2-1, reads EAGVTQFPSHSVIEKGQTVTLRCDPISGHDNLYWYRRVMGKEIKFLLHFVKESKQDESGMPNNRFLAERTGGTYSTLKVQPAELEDSGVYFCASSQVAGWNEQFFGPGTRLTVL.

This clonotype was seen at least ten times. This chain links TRBV7-9 with TRBJ2-1, with 13 nucleotides matching TRBD2. J lost 7 bases, V lost 2 bases, and 8 bases had no gene match. The CDR3 has 17 residues. Germline CDR1 is SEHNR and CDR2 is FQNEAQ (reference sequence). The CDR3 region is CASSLSLALAGGNEQFF. The CDR3 nucleotides read TGTGCCAGCAGCTTAAGTTTAGCACTAGCGGGAGGGAATGAGCAGTTCTTC.

This clonotype has ten or more counts. This chain joins TRBV7-9 and TRBJ2-7; D remains ambiguous. Germline CDR1 and CDR2: SEHNR and FQNEAQ (reference sequence). V was trimmed by 3 bases and J by 2 bases, leaving 2 bases between them. The CDR3 sequence is 11 residues long. CDR3 bases: TGTGCCAGCAGCTTTACCTACGAGCAGTACTTC. It translates to CASSFTYEQYF.

This clonotype was seen repeatedly, ten times or more. The rearrangement joins TRBV20-1 to TRBJ2-7; unclear D gene. V was shortened by 3 bases and J by 5 bases, with 8 bases between the two germline ends. CDR1 and CDR2 from the germline V gene are DFQATT and SNEGSKA (reference sequence). The CDR3 spans 11 residues. The CDR3 DNA is TGCAGTGCTAGTCGCGGTGACGAGCAGTACTTC. It encodes CSASRGDEQYF.

The rearrangement links TRBV24-1 to TRBJ1-1, with D perhaps matching TRBD1 (6 bases). From germline, CDR1 is KGHDR and CDR2 SFDVKD. The CDR3 runs to 15 residues. The ends were cut back, 3 bases at V and 5 bases at J, with 15 bases in the middle. The CDR3 nucleotides are TGTGCCACCAGTGATAGAGGGGGTCAAGGGACTGAAGCTTTCTTT. Its protein product is CATSDRGGQGTEAFF.

The chain joins TRBV4-2 to TRBJ2-7; TRBD2 matches 11 bases. After removal of 4 bases from V and 2 bases from J, the junction contained 10 bases not matched to a gene. Germline CDR1 and CDR2: LGHNA and YNFKEQ. The CDR3 contains 17 residues. The CDR3 loop is CASSPRVAGGPTYEQYF. The CDR3 DNA sequence: TGTGCCAGCAGCCCCCGGGTAGCGGGAGGGCCCACCTACGAGCAGTACTTC.

This clonotype has just a few counts. The chain combines TRBV5-1 with TRBJ2-1; 9 bases are shared with TRBD1. V shed 4 bases and J 7 bases; nucleotides not matched to a gene: 6. CDR1 is SGHRS and CDR2 is YFSETQ in the germline V gene. The CDR3 consists of 14 residues. DNA of the CDR3: TGCGCCAGCAGCCACGGGACAGGGCGAAATGAGCAGTTCTTC. It translates to CASSHGTGRNEQFF.

The chain links TRBV5-8 to TRBJ1-4; tentatively, D is TRBD1 (5 bases). The CDR3 is made up of 15 amino acids. Germline V gene sequence: CDR1 SGHTS, CDR2 YDEGEE. The ends were cut back, 1 base at V and 7 bases at J, with 14 bases in the middle. CDR3: CASSLRGAGGEKLFF. CDR3 bases: TGTGCCAGCAGCTTGAGGGGCGCAGGCGGTGAAAAACTGTTTTTT.

This clonotype has more than one count but fewer than ten. V usage is TRBV7-2 and J usage is TRBJ2-3; TRBD2 matches 11 bases. This CDR3 contains 15 residues. V was clipped by 6 bases and J by 0 bases; unmatched bases: 2. Germline loops: CDR1 SGHTA, CDR2 FQGNSA. The CDR3 sequence is CASRIAGGSTDTQYF. The CDR3 DNA is TGTGCCAGCAGGATAGCGGGGGGGAGCACAGATACGCAGTATTTT. Looking up the rest from reference TRBV7-2 and TRBJ2-3 gives the full variable domain: GAGVSQSPSNKVTEKGKDVELRCDPISGHTALYWYRQSLGQGLEFLIYFQGNSAPDKSGLPSDRFSAERTGGSVSTLTIQRTQQEDSAVYLCASRIAGGSTDTQYFGPGTRLTVL.

This chain links TRBV11-2 with TRBJ1-3; no definite D call. The ends were cut back, 2 bases at V and 7 bases at J, with 12 bases in the middle. The CDR3 loop spans 14 amino acids. From germline, CDR1 is SGHAT and CDR2 FQNNGV. The CDR3 nucleotides read TGTGCCAGCAGCTTATCTCCGGGAAGCAACACCATATATTTT. Encoded protein: CASSLSPGSNTIYF.

The rearrangement links TRBV24-1 to TRBJ1-5, with unresolved D. The CDR3 sequence is 14 residues long. V was clipped by 5 bases and J by 3 bases, with 10 bases between them. Germline V gene data show CDR1 as KGHDR and CDR2 as SFDVKD. This CDR3 reads CATSGGLLNQPQHF. In DNA, the CDR3 is TGTGCCACCAGTGGAGGGCTGCTCAATCAGCCCCAGCATTTT.